Below, one T cell receptor beta chain is given with its context. This clonotype was found many times. Its recognized antigen is unknown. Per-base qualities were not stored, and no clone one base away is much larger. The CDR3 numbers 13 residues from cysteine through phenylalanine. This entry keeps only the CDR3 DNA: 39 bases, framed from base 1. The V end loses 6 bases and the J end loses 1 base, and a stretch of 10 bases separates them. CDR1 and CDR2, per the germline V gene, are LGHNT and FRNRAP. These data come from a study of CD8+CD57+ T cells in acquired aplastic anemia (dated by TCRdb to between 2018 and 2020). Turning to the overall study: A mean of about 3.2 ug of DNA, ranging from about 0.19 to 27.4 ug, was extracted from sorted CD4+ and CD8+ cells. Mean read counts for healthy donor samples were 9 million to 10.8 million for CD4+ cells and about 12 million for CD8+ cells.

In the study, sorted CD4+ and CD8+ blood T cells from patients with severe aplastic anemia and from healthy subjects underwent deep sequencing of TCR repertoires. Ficoll-Paque density gradient centrifugation was used to isolate peripheral blood mononuclear cells. Before DNA was extracted, CD4+ and CD8+ T cells were sorted using either FACS or magnetic beads. Results and caveats for the whole study, not just this receptor: CD8+ Simpson's diversity did not differ significantly between patients and healthy controls (P=0.060). Some 27 CD8+ CDR3 sequences were found in both patients and controls but appeared to be highly expressed in patients and within the immunodominant clones of the patients.

TCR beta VDJ combination and CDR3 sequence profiling used genomic DNA as the template. An Illumina HiSeq 2000 was used for TCR repertoire sequencing. The original methods were these. TRBV/TRBJ rearrangement plots, CDR3 size and DJ length profiles, and Simpson's diversity index were used to evaluate the repertoires. The most abundant DNA sequence in the deep sequencing data was defined as the immunodominant clone. CDR3 amino acid sequences were checked for sharing between subjects and were compared against published repertoires and the VDJdb database. TCRdb trimmed the raw reads at Q25, called clones with MiXCR and kept productive beta chains. Each entry merges the rows of one CDR3 protein and shows their most common DNA and genes. TCRdb assigned the V and J calls; the authors' analysis was not used. The sample table records under 200,000 distinct CDR3 sequences; around 45% of these occur just once. The ten largest clones represent 1.1% of the sample.

The receptor comes from a human donor in good health. Sequences were obtained from sorted CD4+, CD8+, or CD8+CD57+ T cells (not recorded which) from PBMCs. This sequence uses TRBV12-5 and TRBJ2-7; 5 matching bases give a weak D call of TRBD1. The CDR3: CASGSGQSYEQYF. The DNA sequence reads TGTGCTAGTGGCAGTGGACAATCCTACGAGCAGTACTTC. Supplemented by the reference TRBV12-5 and TRBJ2-7 proteins around the CDR3, the complete variable domain is DARVTQTPRHKVTEMGQEVTMRCQPILGHNTVFWYRQTMMQGLELLAYFRNRAPLDDSGMPKDRFSAEMPDATLATLKIQPSEPRDSAVYFCASGSGQSYEQYFGPGTRLTVT.